These 7 T cell receptor beta chains originate from one sample sequenced in a study of beta chain features in type 1 diabetes. Whole-study findings and limits: The study found moderately but significantly shorter TCRB CDR3s in all four CD4+ subsets of Type 1 diabetes patients.

These receptors have no known antigen. Investigators reverse transcribed all isolated RNA, so they sequenced expressed TCRB transcripts. Assay used: immunoSEQ multiplex PCR; TCRdb lists only in-frame clones, some missing. The sample has 330,000 or so clones, 10% to 15% seen once. What was sequenced was naive CD4+ T cells from blood. The origin of the receptors is a woman in her late teens or twenties with type 1 diabetes.

This chain joins TRBV4-3 and TRBJ2-1; 12 positions match TRBD2. The germline gives CDR1 LGHNA, CDR2 YSLEER. V was clipped by 4 bases and J by 4 bases; unmatched bases: 8. The CDR3 totals 17 residues. The CDR3: CASSPTPLAGGYNEQFF. The CDR3 DNA sequence: TGCGCCAGCAGCCCCACCCCCCTAGCGGGAGGGTACAATGAGCAGTTCTTC.

This clone was recorded a few times. The chain combines TRBV10-3 with TRBJ2-3, with D perhaps TRBD2 (5 bases). Per the germline V gene, CDR1 is ENHRY and CDR2 is SYGVKD. The length of the CDR3 is 11 residues. Trimming stripped 8 bases from V and 7 bases from J, with 10 bases between. CDR3 protein: CAIGETYTQYF. CDR3 nucleotides: TGTGCCATCGGGGAGACGTATACGCAGTATTTT.

This chain uses TRBV5-1 with TRBJ2-3, with a tentative D call TRBD2 (6 bases). Germline assignment: CDR1 SGHRS and CDR2 YFSETQ. The V gene lost 3 bases and the J gene lost 0 bases, with 14 bases spanning the gap. The CDR3 sequence is 16 residues long. The CDR3 DNA sequence: TGCGCCAGCAGCTCTCCAGGAGGAGGGAGCACAGATACGCAGTATTTT. It yields the protein CASSSPGGGSTDTQYF.

The V gene is TRBV6-5, the J gene TRBJ1-2; 7 bases match TRBD1. J gave up 5 bases and V 5 bases, and 5 bases lay outside the gene matches. Germline values: CDR1 MNHEY, CDR2 SVGAGI. The CDR3 has 13 amino acids. The CDR3 DNA reads TGTGCCAGCAGTAGGGACAGCCAGTATGGCTACACCTTC. The encoded protein is CASSRDSQYGYTF.

This clone was found a few times. The V and J genes are TRBV7-3 and TRBJ2-3, with D perhaps TRBD2 (5 bases). This CDR3 contains 16 residues. Germline CDR1 reads SGHTA; CDR2 reads FQGTGA. Trimming took off 2 bases at V and 2 bases at J, with 14 bases between the two ends. For the CDR3, the DNA is TGTGCCAGCAGCTTATCGGGAACAACATACACAGATACGCAGTATTTT. Amino acids: CASSLSGTTYTDTQYF.

The rearrangement links TRBV28 to TRBJ2-4; 8 bases fit TRBD1. Germline values: CDR1 MDHEN, CDR2 SYDVKM. The CDR3 extends over 14 amino acids. J gave up 2 bases and V 8 bases, and 5 bases lay outside the gene matches. The CDR3 coding sequence is TGTGCCAGCTTGGCAGGGGGCCCCAAAAACATTCAGTACTTC. Translated: CASLAGGPKNIQYF.

This chain connects TRBV5-1 to TRBJ1-6; 10 bases match TRBD1. In germline, CDR1 is SGHRS, CDR2 YFSETQ. The CDR3 consists of 17 residues. V lost 5 bases to trimming and J lost 9 bases; unmatched junction nucleotides: 14. CDR3 nucleotides: TGCGCCAGCAGTTTGTCGCGGACCGGGACAGGGGTTTCACCCCTCCACTTT. This sequence encodes CASSLSRTGTGVSPLHF.